One and the same sample provided the 7 T cell receptor beta chains below, sequenced in a study of human T cells and chemical hapten exposure. MiXCR was run by TCRdb on the RACE reads, yielding one entry per CDR3 protein. The sample shows around 200,000 distinct CDR3 sequences, approximately 26% of them seen only once. Time point meaning: patch test 3, about 24 weeks after DPC sensitization. Documented treatment: therapeutic diphenylcyclopropenone sensitization with weekly scalp DPC. The sequencing here drew on whole blood, taken in connection with sensitization to the hapten diphenylcyclopropenone (DPC). These receptors all stem from a woman in her 40s with alopecia areata. Some clones in this sample may be carry-over from other donors' samples.

This clonotype was detected many times. The J gene is TRBJ1-2, the V gene TRBV6-5, with D uncertain. Germline assignment: CDR1 MNHEY and CDR2 SVGAGI. Trimming removed 6 bases from V and 8 bases from J, with 10 bases in between. This CDR3 is 11 amino acids long. The CDR3 region is CASSTGIGYTF. The CDR3 nucleotides read TGTGCCAGCAGCACTGGGATCGGCTACACCTTC.

The rearrangement links TRBV7-9 to TRBJ1-1; tentatively, D is TRBD1 (5 bases). This CDR3 contains 14 residues. The germline gives CDR1 SEHNR, CDR2 FQNEAQ (reference sequence). DNA of the CDR3: TGTGTTCTCTCCGCCCGGGGCCGAAACACTGAAGCTTTCTTT. This codes for CVLSARGRNTEAFF.

V usage is TRBV9 and J usage is TRBJ2-7; D is unresolved. Trimming removed 2 bases at V and 2 bases at J, with 8 bases between. The germline gives CDR1 SGDLS, CDR2 YYNGEE. This CDR3 is built from 13 residues. CDR3 amino acids: CASSVGLTYEQYF. CDR3 in DNA: TGTGCCAGCAGCGTGGGCCTTACCTACGAGCAGTACTTC.

This clonotype has more than one count but fewer than ten. The chain combines TRBV7-2 with TRBJ2-5; D is ambiguous. The CDR3 contains 13 residues. The germline V and J ends were trimmed by 2 bases and 4 bases, with 8 bases remaining between them. Germline CDR1 reads SGHTA; CDR2 reads FQGNSA. This CDR3 reads CASSLNALETQYF. As DNA, the CDR3 is TGTGCCAGCAGCTTAAACGCCCTAGAGACCCAGTACTTC.

This sequence joins TRBV12-3 or TRBV12-4 and TRBJ2-7; D is possibly TRBD1 (5 bases). The V and J ends lost 5 bases and 9 bases respectively, with 17 bases between them. CDR3 size: 13 residues. This CDR3 is CASSLIGQGGQYF. The CDR3, as DNA: TGTGCCAGCAGTCTTATCGGGCAGGGCGGGCAGTACTTC.

This clonotype was seen only a few times. The CDR3 loop reads CASSLVVLPVEQFF. DNA for the CDR3: TGTGCCAGCAGCTTAGTAGTTCTGCCAGTAGAGCAGTTCTTC. The genes are TRBV7-2 and TRBJ2-1; unclear D gene. Germline V lookup: CDR1 SGHTA, CDR2 FQGNSA. The germline V and J ends were trimmed by 1 base and 10 bases, with 14 bases remaining between them. The CDR3 loop spans 14 amino acids.

The chain is built from TRBV10-3 and TRBJ1-5; 9 bases are shared with TRBD1. This CDR3 has 14 amino acids. The junction had 4 bases not matched to a gene; V was cut back by 3 bases and J by 7 bases. Per the germline V gene, CDR1 is ENHRY and CDR2 is SYGVKD. CDR3 in DNA: TGTGCCATCAGTGAAGGGGACAGGGTACAGCCCCAGCATTTT. It translates to CAISEGDRVQPQHF.